The 20 T cell receptor beta chains below all came from one sample that was sequenced in a study of beta chain features in type 1 diabetes. The study reverse transcribed the entire isolated RNA, so it sequenced expressed TCRB transcripts. The protocol was immunoSEQ multiplex PCR, while the TCRdb copy is restricted to in-frame clones and leaves out a portion. The repertoire holds 150,000 to 190,000 clones, around 8% seen once, with less than 0.85% in the top ten. What was sequenced was central memory CD4+ T cells from blood. These receptors all come from a young man in good health.

The chain has TRBV4-3 and TRBJ2-3, with 8 bases identical to TRBD2. The trim removed 2 bases at V and 0 bases at J, leaving 7 bases unmatched. Germline lookup yields CDR1 LGHNA and CDR2 YSLEER. CDR3 length: 17 residues. The CDR3 DNA reads as TGCGCCAGCAGCCAACCGGGACTAGATGCTAGCACAGATACGCAGTATTTT. It encodes CASSQPGLDASTDTQYF.

This clone was counted a few times. The genes are TRBV5-1 and TRBJ2-6; D is perhaps TRBD1 (5 bases). This CDR3 is 17 amino acids long. Trimming took off 4 bases at V and 2 bases at J, with 16 bases between the two ends. Germline CDR1 SGHRS, CDR2 YFSETQ. CDR3 DNA: TGCGCCAGCAGCCTACGGCTGACAGTGACTGGGGCCAACGTCCTGACTTTC. Amino acids: CASSLRLTVTGANVLTF. Together with reference TRBV5-1 and TRBJ2-6, the CDR3 gives the full variable domain: KAGVTQTPRYLIKTRGQQVTLSCSPISGHRSVSWYQQTPGQGLQFLFEYFSETQRNKGNFPGRFSGRQFSNSRSEMNVSTLELGDSALYLCASSLRLTVTGANVLTFGAGSRLTVL.

The chain employs TRBV28 and TRBJ1-2; D uncertain. V was pared by 4 bases and J by 9 bases, with 18 bases between. The CDR3 spans 14 residues. Germline V gives CDR1 MDHEN, CDR2 SYDVKM. This CDR3 reads CASSWASGSMSYTF. As DNA, the CDR3 is TGTGCCAGCAGTTGGGCCAGTGGATCTATGAGCTACACCTTC.

This clone was counted between two and nine times. This chain joins TRBV5-1 and TRBJ2-3; a weak D match, TRBD2 (6 bases). Germline loops: CDR1 SGHRS, CDR2 YFSETQ. The CDR3 has 14 amino acids. With 0 bases removed from V and 2 bases from J, the gap between germline ends came to 7 bases. The CDR3, as DNA: TGCGCCAGCAGCTTGGGACTAGACACAGATACGCAGTATTTT. This encodes CASSLGLDTDTQYF.

This clone occurred a few times. The J gene is TRBJ1-5, the V gene TRBV29-1, with D perhaps TRBD1 (5 bases). Trimming removed 4 bases at V and 6 bases at J, with 13 bases between. CDR3 length equals 13 residues. From germline, CDR1 is SQVTM and CDR2 ANQGSEA. CDR3 bases: TGCAGCGTTGTGCAGGGATACGGTCAGCCCCAGCATTTT. This codes for CSVVQGYGQPQHF.

This clone was seen more than once but under ten times. The rearrangement joins TRBV19 to TRBJ1-1; D is unresolved. The V gene lost 5 bases and the J gene lost 3 bases, with 13 bases spanning the gap. CDR3 size: 14 residues. Germline V lookup: CDR1 LNHDA, CDR2 SQIVND (reference sequence). CDR3: CASSSPGKDTEAFF. The CDR3 DNA follows: TGTGCCAGTAGTTCCCCGGGAAAGGACACTGAAGCTTTCTTT.

This clone was observed a few times. V is TRBV30 and J is TRBJ1-6; TRBD1 matches 9 bases. Germline V gene data show CDR1 as GTSNPN and CDR2 as SVGIG (reference sequence). Trimming cost V 2 bases and J 5 bases; bases outside gene matches: 7. CDR3 length equals 16 residues. CDR3 nucleotide sequence: TGTGCCTGGAGTACCTCCGGGACAGGGAATAATTCACCCCTCCACTTT. Amino acid sequence: CAWSTSGTGNNSPLHF. The full variable domain, rest sourced from reference TRBV30 and TRBJ1-6, is SQTIHQWPATLVQPVGSPLSLECTVEGTSNPNLYWYRQAAGRGLQLLFYSVGIGQISSEVPQNLSASRPQDRQFILSSKKLLLSDSGFYLCAWSTSGTGNNSPLHFGNGTRLTVT.

The gene calls are TRBV7-9 and TRBJ2-6; 8 nucleotides line up with TRBD1. Per the germline V gene, CDR1 is SEHNR and CDR2 is FQNEAQ (reference sequence). The length of the CDR3 is 16 residues. The V segment lost 0 bases and the J segment 2 bases; nucleotides outside the gene matches: 0. The CDR3 region is CASSLATGAGANVLTF. The CDR3 DNA reads as TGTGCCAGCAGCTTAGCGACAGGGGCTGGGGCCAACGTCCTGACTTTC.

V usage is TRBV7-9 and J usage is TRBJ2-3; no clear D. The germline V gene has CDR1 SEHNR and CDR2 FQNEAQ (reference sequence). The germline V and J ends were trimmed by 1 base and 4 bases, with 9 bases remaining between them. The CDR3 is 14 amino acids. The CDR3 loop is CASSLVLFSDTQYF. As DNA, the CDR3 is TGTGCCAGCAGCTTAGTTCTCTTTTCAGATACGCAGTATTTT.

The gene calls are TRBV9 and TRBJ2-3, with D possibly matching TRBD2 (5 bases). Deletions cut 3 bases from V and 4 bases from J, with 15 bases between. The CDR3 totals 15 residues. Per the germline V gene, CDR1 is SGDLS and CDR2 is YYNGEE. DNA of the CDR3: TGTGCCAGCAGCGCCGGCCCGGGGTTGGCAGATACGCAGTATTTT. It is translated as CASSAGPGLADTQYF.

The chain links TRBV11-2 to TRBJ2-2; D may be TRBD1 (6 bases). The V gene lost 3 bases and the J gene lost 2 bases, with 13 bases spanning the gap. This CDR3 is built from 16 residues. The germline V gene encodes CDR1 SGHAT and CDR2 FQNNGV. CDR3 protein: CASSLKQGVNTGELFF. The CDR3 region has the DNA TGTGCCAGCAGCTTGAAACAGGGAGTCAACACCGGGGAGCTGTTTTTT.

At least ten counts were recorded for this clone. The chain uses TRBV5-6 and TRBJ2-3, with 7 nucleotides matching TRBD2. Trimming at V came to 2 bases and at J to 2 bases, leaving 8 bases not matched to a gene. Looked up from germline, CDR1 is SGHDT and CDR2 is YYEEEE. The CDR3 loop spans 16 amino acids. CDR3 loop: CASSFRLADPTDTQYF. In DNA, the CDR3 is TGTGCCAGCAGCTTCCGACTAGCTGACCCCACAGATACGCAGTATTTT.

This clone was detected a few times. The chain carries TRBV6-5 and TRBJ2-1; D is perhaps TRBD1 (5 bases). Per the germline V gene, CDR1 is MNHEY and CDR2 is SVGAGI. The V end was cut by 5 bases, the J end by 9 bases, with 8 bases between. There are 11 residues in the CDR3. The CDR3, as DNA: TGTGCCAGCAGTCTAGGGGTTGAGCAGTTCTTC. Protein sequence: CASSLGVEQFF.

This clone appeared a few times. The chain recombines TRBV6-6 with TRBJ1-2; 7 bases agree with TRBD1. The germline CDR1 and CDR2 sequences are MNHNY and SVGAGI (reference sequence). J was trimmed by 3 bases and V by 4 bases; bases with no gene match: 5. CDR3 length: 14 residues. CDR3 residues: CASSSGGTDYGYTF. CDR3 DNA sequence: TGTGCCAGCAGTTCTGGTGGGACAGACTATGGCTACACCTTC.

The rearrangement uses TRBV19 and TRBJ1-5; D unresolved. CDR3 length: 14 amino acids. V gave up 7 bases and J gave up 1 base, with 11 bases separating them. From germline, CDR1 is LNHDA and CDR2 SQIVND (reference sequence). The CDR3 region is CASTGGLSNQPQHF. The CDR3 region has the DNA TGTGCCAGTACCGGCGGACTGAGCAATCAGCCCCAGCATTTT. Full variable domain (outside the CDR3, taken from reference TRBV19 and TRBJ1-5): DGGITQSPKYLFRKEGQNVTLSCEQNLNHDAMYWYRQDPGQGLRLIYYSQIVNDFQKGDIAEGYSVSREKKESFPLTVTSAQKNPTAFYLCASTGGLSNQPQHFGDGTRLSIL.

The rearrangement links TRBV6-1 to TRBJ1-1, with D possibly TRBD1 on 6 matching bases. In germline, CDR1 is MNHNS, CDR2 SASEGT. The CDR3 has 17 amino acids. The V and J ends lost 2 bases and 2 bases respectively, with 18 bases between them. CDR3 protein: CASSERWSYRANTEAFF. CDR3 DNA sequence: TGTGCCAGCAGTGAAAGATGGTCGTACAGGGCCAACACTGAAGCTTTCTTT.

This clone was observed a handful of times. The rearrangement uses TRBV6-6 and TRBJ2-5, with 9 bases lining up with TRBD1. Germline-derived CDR1 and CDR2 are MNHNY and SVGAGI (reference sequence). Unmatched junction bases numbered 3, after V lost 2 bases and J lost 5 bases. This CDR3 contains 14 residues. CDR3 coding DNA: TGTGCCAGCAGTTACGGACAGGGGATGGAGACCCAGTACTTC. Amino acid sequence: CASSYGQGMETQYF.

The CDR3 is CAGTGGYETQYF. CDR3 in DNA: TGTGCCGGGACAGGGGGCTATGAGACCCAGTACTTC. The chain uses TRBV30 and TRBJ2-5; 12 nucleotides align to TRBD1. V lost 8 bases and J lost 5; bases outside the gene matches: 3. In germline, CDR1 is GTSNPN, CDR2 SVGIG (reference sequence). CDR3 size: 12 residues.

V and J are TRBV28 and TRBJ1-2; 8 bases are shared with TRBD1. V was clipped by 4 bases and J by 4 bases; unmatched bases: 8. Germline values: CDR1 MDHEN, CDR2 SYDVKM. The CDR3 length is 15 residues. DNA for the CDR3: TGTGCCAGCAGTTCCGCCGGGACAGGCCCCTATGGCTACACCTTC. Its translation is CASSSAGTGPYGYTF.

The chain employs TRBV7-3 and TRBJ2-1; 12 nucleotides match TRBD2. Germline-derived CDR1 and CDR2 are SGHTA and FQGTGA. The CDR3 totals 15 residues. The J segment lost 5 bases and the V segment lost 5 bases, leaving 4 bases of the junction unmatched. The CDR3: CASSPSGRVHNEQFF. CDR3 DNA sequence: TGTGCCAGCAGCCCTAGCGGGAGGGTCCACAATGAGCAGTTCTTC.